The 3 T cell receptor beta chains below come from one sample, sequenced in a study of blood T cell repertoires in COVID-19. Only in-frame clones appear in the TCRdb table, and some are missing; sequencing was by immunoSEQ multiplex PCR. The sample includes about 250,000 clones, approximately 90% seen only once; the top ten take 2.5% to 3%. The source material was PBMCs or T cells enriched from blood (not recorded which). The receptor source for this set is a woman in her twenties or thirties with acute COVID-19.

The CDR3 DNA reads TGTGCCAGCAGTGAATGGGCAGTAGAAAGGCGCGGGGAGCTGTTTTTT. Its translation is CASSEWAVERRGELFF. This rearrangement joins TRBV6-4 to TRBJ2-2; D is undetermined. The germline V gene has CDR1 MRHNA and CDR2 SNTAGT. V shed 3 bases and J shed 7 bases, with 18 bases lying between them. The CDR3 runs to 16 residues.

V gene TRBV14 combines with J gene TRBJ1-4; D gene unclear. This CDR3 is built from 14 residues. The germline V and J ends were trimmed by 8 bases and 8 bases, with 18 bases remaining between them. From germline, CDR1 is SGHDN and CDR2 FVKESK. Written as DNA, the CDR3 is TGTGCCAGCCGGCCCAGACCGAGAGGGGAAAAACTGTTTTTT. Translating it yields CASRPRPRGEKLFF.

The chain combines TRBV29-1 with TRBJ1-2; D might be TRBD1 (6 bases). Germline V CDR1 and CDR2: SQVTM, ANQGSEA. The CDR3 contains 12 residues. Trimming took 3 bases from V and 6 from J, leaving 11 bases between them. The CDR3 is CSVEYRDNGYTF. DNA of the CDR3: TGCAGCGTTGAGTACAGGGATAATGGCTACACCTTC. The full variable domain, its missing parts supplied by reference TRBV29-1 and TRBJ1-2, is SAVISQKPSRDICQRGTSLTIQCQVDSQVTMMFWYRQQPGQSLTLIATANQGSEATYESGFVIDKFPISRPNLTFSTLTVSNMSPEDSSIYLCSVEYRDNGYTFGSGTRLTVV.